This is a list of T cell receptor beta chains from one sample in a study of blood T cell repertoires in COVID-19. Libraries were prepared by immunoSEQ multiplex PCR; TCRdb keeps only in-frame clonotypes and omits some of them. Of about 220,000 clones detected, around 82% appear once; the ten largest clones hold 5.5% to 8.5%. Sequencing was performed on peripheral blood. Source of these receptors: a woman aged 70-85 years with acute or convalescent COVID-19. Each CDR3 is given with its conserved first and last residue. A D gene is named only where the DNA matches it firmly. Not all rows give a size; the values are once, few, many and, for expanded clones, a class.

d_call j_call clone_size v_call cdr3_aa cdr3_nt
TRBD1 TRBJ1-2 - TRBV18 CASADRGEGYTF TGTGCCAGCGCGGACAGGGGCGAAGGCTACACCTTC
- TRBJ1-2 few TRBV12-3/TRBV12-4 CASSLGRNYGYTF TGTGCCAGCAGTTTAGGGAGAAACTATGGCTACACCTTC
- TRBJ1-2 once TRBV4-1 CASSQNRGVYGYTF TGCGCCAGCAGCCAAAATCGGGGAGTCTATGGCTACACCTTC
- TRBJ1-2 - TRBV30 CAWSNSPPGYTF TGTGCCTGGAGTAACAGCCCCCCTGGCTACACCTTC
TRBD2 TRBJ2-1 - TRBV5-6 CASSTNLAGGHYEQFF TGTGCCAGCAGCACCAATCTAGCGGGGGGACATTATGAGCAGTTCTTC
- TRBJ1-5 - TRBV24-1 CATSDLRSNQPQHF TGTGCCACCAGTGATTTGCGTTCTAATCAGCCCCAGCATTTT
- TRBJ2-7 - TRBV12-5 CHETLLGGASAYEQYF TGCCACGAAACCCTATTGGGGGGGGCCTCCGCCTACGAGCAGTACTTC
- TRBJ2-3 - TRBV11-3 CASSPGTLDTQYF TGTGCCAGCAGCCCTGGGACACTCGATACGCAGTATTTT
TRBD1 TRBJ2-4 - TRBV3-1/TRBV3-2 CASSQGSQGNDIQYF TGTGCCAGCAGCCAAGGCTCACAGGGGAATGACATTCAGTACTTC
TRBD1 TRBJ2-7 - TRBV5-4 CASSLLADRGSYEQYF TGTGCCAGCAGCTTGCTGGCGGACAGGGGGTCCTACGAGCAGTACTTC
- TRBJ1-1 - TRBV7-3 CASSQQRDTEAFF TGTGCCAGCAGCCAACAGAGGGACACTGAAGCTTTCTTT
- TRBJ2-7 - TRBV18 CASSPSSFFYEQYF TGTGCCAGCTCACCTAGCAGCTTTTTCTACGAGCAGTACTTC
TRBD1 TRBJ1-4 - TRBV6-1 CASSDNHRGQVELFF TGTGCCAGCAGTGACAATCACAGGGGGCAGGTGGAACTGTTTTTT
- TRBJ2-3 - TRBV6-4 CASSDSNTGHTQYF TGTGCCAGCAGTGACTCGAATACAGGTCATACGCAGTATTTT
- TRBJ2-3 - TRBV4-3 CASSQEGAKDTQYF TGCGCCAGCAGCCAAGAGGGGGCCAAAGATACGCAGTATTTT
- TRBJ1-2 - TRBV21-1 CASSAMGTVNYGYTF TGTGCCAGCAGCGCAATGGGGACAGTGAACTATGGCTACACCTTC
- TRBJ1-1 - TRBV12-3/TRBV12-4 CASSLRDTTEAFF TGTGCCAGCAGTCTACGGGACACCACTGAAGCTTTCTTT
- TRBJ1-2 - TRBV9 CASSPLQYYGYTF TGTGCCAGCAGCCCTCTACAGTACTATGGCTACACCTTC
- TRBJ1-6 - TRBV9 CASSPLGGSSYNSPLHF TGTGCCAGCAGCCCCCTCGGGGGGAGCTCCTATAATTCACCCCTCCACTTT
- TRBJ2-7 - TRBV28 CASSSLTGRYEQYF TGTGCCAGCAGTTCCTTGACAGGGAGGTACGAGCAGTACTTC
- TRBJ2-1 few TRBV20-1 CSARSYNEQFF TGCAGTGCCCGTTCCTACAATGAGCAGTTCTTC
- TRBJ1-5 - TRBV9 CASISGPPGVHQPQHF TGTGCCAGCATCTCCGGCCCTCCGGGGGTACATCAGCCCCAGCATTTT